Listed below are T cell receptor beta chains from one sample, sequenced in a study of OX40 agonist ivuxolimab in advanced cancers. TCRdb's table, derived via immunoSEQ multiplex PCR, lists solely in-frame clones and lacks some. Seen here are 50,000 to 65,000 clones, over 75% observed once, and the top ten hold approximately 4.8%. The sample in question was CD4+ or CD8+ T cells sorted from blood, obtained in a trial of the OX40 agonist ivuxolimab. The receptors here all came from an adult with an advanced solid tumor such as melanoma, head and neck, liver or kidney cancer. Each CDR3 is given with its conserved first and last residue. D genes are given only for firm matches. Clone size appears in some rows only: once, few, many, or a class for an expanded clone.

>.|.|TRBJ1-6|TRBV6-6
CASSYSGSVDSPLHF
TGTGCCAGCAGTTACTCAGGGAGTGTCGATTCACCCCTCCACTTT
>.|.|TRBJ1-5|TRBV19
CASSISGLGNQPQHF
TGTGCCAGTAGTATTTCAGGGTTAGGAAATCAGCCCCAGCATTTT
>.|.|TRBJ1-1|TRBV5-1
CASSLGGPTEAFF
TGCGCCAGCAGCCTGGGGGGGCCCACTGAAGCTTTCTTT
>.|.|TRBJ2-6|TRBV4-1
CASRGYIPGTSGANVLTF
TGCGCCAGCAGAGGATACATACCAGGTACTTCTGGGGCCAACGTCCTGACTTTC
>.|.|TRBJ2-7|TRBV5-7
CASSLASRTNHEQYF
TGTGCCAGCAGCTTGGCCTCGAGGACAAACCACGAGCAGTACTTC
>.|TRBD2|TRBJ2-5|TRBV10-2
CASRVTSGVQETQYF
TGCGCCAGCAGAGTGACTAGCGGGGTCCAAGAGACCCAGTACTTC
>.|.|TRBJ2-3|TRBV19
CASRGFVDTQYF
TGTGCCAGTAGGGGCTTCGTCGATACGCAGTATTTT
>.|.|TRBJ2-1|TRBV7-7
CASSLSGLDNEQFF
TGTGCCAGCAGCTTATCAGGGTTAGACAATGAGCAGTTCTTC
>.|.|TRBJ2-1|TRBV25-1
CASSEFRGSYNEQFF
TGTGCCAGCAGTGAATTTAGAGGATCCTACAATGAGCAGTTCTTC
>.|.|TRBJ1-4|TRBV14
CASSQDRVGRGELFF
TGTGCCAGCAGCCAAGATAGGGTCGGGAGAGGAGAACTGTTTTTT
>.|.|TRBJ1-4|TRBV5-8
CASSPGRDKKLFF
TGTGCCAGCTCACCGGGGCGCGACAAAAAACTGTTTTTT
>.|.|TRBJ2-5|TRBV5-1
CASSRDTGRETQYF
TGCGCCAGCAGCAGGGACACGGGCAGGGAGACCCAGTACTTC
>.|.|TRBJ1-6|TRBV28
CASSLGAGGNSPLHF
TGTGCCAGCAGTTTGGGGGCGGGGGGTAATTCACCCCTCCACTTT
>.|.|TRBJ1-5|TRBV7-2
CASSPSGVAAYSNQPQHF
TGTGCCAGCAGCCCAAGTGGCGTTGCGGCCTATAGCAATCAGCCCCAGCATTTT
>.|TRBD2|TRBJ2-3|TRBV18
CASSHGTSLDTQYF
TGTGCCAGCTCACACGGGACTAGTCTAGATACGCAGTATTTT
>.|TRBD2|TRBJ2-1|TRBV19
CASSISLAVLSYNEQFF
TGTGCCAGTAGTATAAGCCTAGCGGTCCTCTCCTACAATGAGCAGTTCTTC
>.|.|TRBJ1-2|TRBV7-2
CASSLSPGHGYTF
TGTGCCAGCAGCTTATCCCCAGGGCATGGCTACACCTTC
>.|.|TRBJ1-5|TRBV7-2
CASSLTGDQPQHF
TGTGCCAGCAGCTTGACGGGGGATCAGCCCCAGCATTTT
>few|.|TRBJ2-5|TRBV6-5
CASSYSSTGVVETQYF
TGTGCCAGCAGTTACTCGTCGACGGGAGTAGTAGAGACCCAGTACTTC
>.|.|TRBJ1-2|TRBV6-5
CASRFEVGWGYTF
TGTGCCAGCAGGTTCGAGGTGGGTTGGGGCTACACCTTC
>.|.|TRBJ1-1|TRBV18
CASSPGSGNTEAFF
TGTGCCAGCTCACCGGGTAGCGGGAACACTGAAGCTTTCTTT
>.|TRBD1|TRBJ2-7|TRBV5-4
CASSSGQGLNYGQYF
TGTGCCAGCAGCTCCGGACAGGGGTTGAACTACGGGCAGTACTTC
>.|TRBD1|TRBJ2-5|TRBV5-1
CASSLQGQQETQYF
TGCGCCAGCAGCTTACAGGGGCAACAAGAGACCCAGTACTTC
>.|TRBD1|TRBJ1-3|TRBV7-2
CASSFFGTGGERTGNTIYF
TGTGCCAGCAGCTTTTTCGGGACAGGGGGCGAAAGGACTGGAAACACCATATATTTT
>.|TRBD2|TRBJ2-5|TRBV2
CASTQGGLVGTQYF
TGTGCCAGCACCCAAGGAGGACTAGTCGGGACCCAGTACTTC
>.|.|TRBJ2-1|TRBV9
CASSVVQGYNEQFF
TGTGCCAGCAGCGTAGTGCAGGGGTACAATGAGCAGTTCTTC
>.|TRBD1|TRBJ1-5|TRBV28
CASSAGQGSNQPQHF
TGTGCCAGCAGTGCAGGACAGGGAAGCAATCAGCCCCAGCATTTT
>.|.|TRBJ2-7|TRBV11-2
CASSLRGSGSYEQYF
TGTGCCAGCAGCTTAAGGGGCAGCGGCTCCTACGAGCAGTACTTC